The clone carrying this T cell receptor beta chain was found a few times. Its antigen is undetermined. This sample was taken from a study of beta chain features in type 1 diabetes. The germline V gene has CDR1 PRHDT and CDR2 FYEKMQ (reference sequence). CDR3 length: 14 residues. V lost 4 bases and J lost 2, with 12 bases in between. Study-level points and caveats: Type 1 diabetes patients had TCRB CDR3s that were shorter (moderately but significantly so) in all four CD4+ subsets.

Expressed TCRB transcripts were sequenced after all isolated RNA was converted to cDNA. The repertoire was sequenced with immunoSEQ multiplex PCR; TCRdb's copy has only in-frame clones and lacks some. This sample yields 600,000 or so clones, of which more than 12% are seen a single time; just under 0.04% belongs to the top ten. The rearrangement joins TRBV13 to TRBJ2-7; possible D gene TRBD1, 6 bases. Sequenced sample: naive CD4+ T cells from blood. The TCR sequence derives from a man in his late teens or twenties with type 1 diabetes. This CDR3 reads CASSYLRDTYEQYF. CDR3 coding DNA: TGTGCCAGCAGCTATCTACGGGACACCTACGAGCAGTACTTC.